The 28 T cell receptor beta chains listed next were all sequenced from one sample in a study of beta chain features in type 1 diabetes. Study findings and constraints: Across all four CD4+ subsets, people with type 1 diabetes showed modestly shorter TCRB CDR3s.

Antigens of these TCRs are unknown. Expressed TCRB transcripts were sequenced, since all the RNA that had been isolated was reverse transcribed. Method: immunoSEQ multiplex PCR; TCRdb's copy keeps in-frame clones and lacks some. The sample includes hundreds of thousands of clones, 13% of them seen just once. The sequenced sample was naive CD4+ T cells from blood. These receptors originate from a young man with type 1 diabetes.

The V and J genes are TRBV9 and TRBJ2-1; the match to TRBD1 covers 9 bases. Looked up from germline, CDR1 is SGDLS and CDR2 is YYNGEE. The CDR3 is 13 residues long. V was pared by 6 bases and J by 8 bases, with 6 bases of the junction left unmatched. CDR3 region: CASNFRQGDEQFF. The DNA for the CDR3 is TGTGCCAGCAACTTTCGACAGGGGGATGAGCAGTTCTTC.

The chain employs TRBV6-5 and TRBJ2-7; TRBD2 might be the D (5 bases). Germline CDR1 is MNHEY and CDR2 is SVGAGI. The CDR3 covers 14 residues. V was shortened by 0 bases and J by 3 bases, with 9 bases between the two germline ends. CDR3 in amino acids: CASSYSIRGYEQYF. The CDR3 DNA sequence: TGTGCCAGCAGTTACTCGATTCGGGGCTACGAGCAGTACTTC.

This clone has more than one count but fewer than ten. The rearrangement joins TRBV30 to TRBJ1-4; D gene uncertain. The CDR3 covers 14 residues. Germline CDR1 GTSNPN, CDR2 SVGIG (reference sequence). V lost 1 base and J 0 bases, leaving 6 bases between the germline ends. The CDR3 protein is CAWSEQPTNEKLFF. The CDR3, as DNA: TGTGCCTGGAGTGAACAGCCAACTAATGAAAAACTGTTTTTT. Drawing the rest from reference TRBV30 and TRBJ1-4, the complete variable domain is SQTIHQWPATLVQPVGSPLSLECTVEGTSNPNLYWYRQAAGRGLQLLFYSVGIGQISSEVPQNLSASRPQDRQFILSSKKLLLSDSGFYLCAWSEQPTNEKLFFGSGTQLSVL.

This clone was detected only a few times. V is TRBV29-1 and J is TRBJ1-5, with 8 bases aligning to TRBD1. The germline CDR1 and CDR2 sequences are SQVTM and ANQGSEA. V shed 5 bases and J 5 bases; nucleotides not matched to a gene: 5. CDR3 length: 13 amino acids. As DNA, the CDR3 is TGCAGCGTTACAGGGGGTATCGATCAGCCCCAGCATTTT. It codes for CSVTGGIDQPQHF.

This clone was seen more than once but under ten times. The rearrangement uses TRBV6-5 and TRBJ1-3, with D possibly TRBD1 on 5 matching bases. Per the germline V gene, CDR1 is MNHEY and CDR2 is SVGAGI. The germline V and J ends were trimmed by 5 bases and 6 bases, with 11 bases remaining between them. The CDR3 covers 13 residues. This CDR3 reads CASSRTTENTIYF. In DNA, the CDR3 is TGTGCCAGCAGTCGAACGACAGAAAACACCATATATTTT.

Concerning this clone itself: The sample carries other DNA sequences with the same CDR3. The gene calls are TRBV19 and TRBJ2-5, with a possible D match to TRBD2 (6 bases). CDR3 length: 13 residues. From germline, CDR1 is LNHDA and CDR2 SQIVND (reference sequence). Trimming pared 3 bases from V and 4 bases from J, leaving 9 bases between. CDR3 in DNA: TGTGCCAGTAGTATTGGGGGAGGAGAGACCCAGTACTTC. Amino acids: CASSIGGGETQYF.

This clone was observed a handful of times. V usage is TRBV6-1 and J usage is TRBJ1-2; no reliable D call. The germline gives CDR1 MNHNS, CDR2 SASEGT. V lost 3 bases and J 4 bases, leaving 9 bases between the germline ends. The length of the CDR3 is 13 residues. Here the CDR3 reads CASSEQRGYGYTF. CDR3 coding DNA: TGTGCCAGCAGTGAGCAGCGAGGCTATGGCTACACCTTC.

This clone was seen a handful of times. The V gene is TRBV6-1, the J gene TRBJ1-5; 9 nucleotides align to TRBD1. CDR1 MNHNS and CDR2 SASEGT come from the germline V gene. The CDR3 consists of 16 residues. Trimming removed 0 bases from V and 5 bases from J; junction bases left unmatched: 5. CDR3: CASSEAQQGADQPQHF. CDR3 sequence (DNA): TGTGCCAGCAGTGAAGCGCAACAGGGGGCTGATCAGCCCCAGCATTTT.

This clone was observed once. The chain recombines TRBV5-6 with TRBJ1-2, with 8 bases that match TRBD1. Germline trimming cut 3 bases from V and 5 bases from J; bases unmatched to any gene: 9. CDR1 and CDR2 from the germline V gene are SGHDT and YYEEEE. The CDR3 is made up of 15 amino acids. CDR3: CASSSYDRGGYGYTF. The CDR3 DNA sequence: TGTGCCAGCAGCTCTTATGACAGGGGAGGTTATGGCTACACCTTC.

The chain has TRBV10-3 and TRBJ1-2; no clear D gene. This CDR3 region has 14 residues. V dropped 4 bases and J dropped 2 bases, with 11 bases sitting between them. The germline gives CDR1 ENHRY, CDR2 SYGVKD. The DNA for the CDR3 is TGTGCCATCAGTGGCCAGGACGACAACTATGGCTACACCTTC. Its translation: CAISGQDDNYGYTF.

Here the CDR3 reads CAISESGTATGTYEQYF. In nucleotides, the CDR3 is TGTGCCATCAGTGAGTCGGGGACCGCGACAGGGACCTACGAGCAGTACTTC. The V gene is TRBV10-3, the J gene TRBJ2-7, with TRBD1 identical over 7 bases. V lost 0 bases, J lost 2 bases, and 10 bases stayed unmatched. CDR1 ENHRY and CDR2 SYGVKD come from the germline V gene. The CDR3 is made up of 17 amino acids.

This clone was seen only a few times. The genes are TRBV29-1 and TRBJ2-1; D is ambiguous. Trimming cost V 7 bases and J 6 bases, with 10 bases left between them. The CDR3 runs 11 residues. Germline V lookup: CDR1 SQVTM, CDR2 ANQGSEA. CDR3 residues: CSDAEINEQFF. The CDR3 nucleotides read TGCAGCGATGCTGAAATCAATGAGCAGTTCTTC.

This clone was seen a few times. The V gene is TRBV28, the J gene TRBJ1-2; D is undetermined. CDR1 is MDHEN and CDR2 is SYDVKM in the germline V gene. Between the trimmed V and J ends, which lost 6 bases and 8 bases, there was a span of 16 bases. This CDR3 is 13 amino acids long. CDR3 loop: CASSSPKLRGYTF. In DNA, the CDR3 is TGTGCCAGCAGCTCACCTAAGCTCAGGGGCTACACCTTC.

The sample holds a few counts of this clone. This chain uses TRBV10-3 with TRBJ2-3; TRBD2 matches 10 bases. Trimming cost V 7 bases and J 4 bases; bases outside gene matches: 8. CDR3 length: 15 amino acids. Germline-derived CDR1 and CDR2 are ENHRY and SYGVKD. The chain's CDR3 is CAITESGGAPDTQYF. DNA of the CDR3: TGTGCCATCACCGAAAGCGGGGGGGCCCCAGATACGCAGTATTTT.

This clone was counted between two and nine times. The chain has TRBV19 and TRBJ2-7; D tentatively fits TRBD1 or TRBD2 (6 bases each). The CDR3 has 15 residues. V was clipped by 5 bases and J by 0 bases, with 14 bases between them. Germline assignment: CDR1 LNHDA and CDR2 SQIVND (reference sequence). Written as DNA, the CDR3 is TGTGCCAGTAGTCCTCGAGGGGGGTACTCCTACGAGCAGTACTTC. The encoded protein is CASSPRGGYSYEQYF.

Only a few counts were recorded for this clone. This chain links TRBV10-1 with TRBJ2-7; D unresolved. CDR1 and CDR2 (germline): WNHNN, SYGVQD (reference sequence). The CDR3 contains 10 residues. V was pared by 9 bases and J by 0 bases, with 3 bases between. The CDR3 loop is CASGSYEQYF. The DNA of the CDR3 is TGCGCCAGTGGCTCCTACGAGCAGTACTTC.

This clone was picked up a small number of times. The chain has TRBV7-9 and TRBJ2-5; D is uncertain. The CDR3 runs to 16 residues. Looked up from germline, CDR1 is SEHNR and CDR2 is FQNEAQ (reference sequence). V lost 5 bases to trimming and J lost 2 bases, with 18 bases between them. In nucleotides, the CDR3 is TGTGCCAGCAGCCCCCGGGCGGCAGTAGCACAAGAGACCCAGTACTTC. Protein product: CASSPRAAVAQETQYF.

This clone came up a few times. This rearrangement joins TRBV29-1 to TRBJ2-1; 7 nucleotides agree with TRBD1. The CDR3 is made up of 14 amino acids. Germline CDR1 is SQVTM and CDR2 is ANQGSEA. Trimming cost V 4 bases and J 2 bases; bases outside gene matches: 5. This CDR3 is CSVVVGGPYNEQFF. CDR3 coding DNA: TGCAGCGTTGTTGTAGGGGGCCCCTACAATGAGCAGTTCTTC.

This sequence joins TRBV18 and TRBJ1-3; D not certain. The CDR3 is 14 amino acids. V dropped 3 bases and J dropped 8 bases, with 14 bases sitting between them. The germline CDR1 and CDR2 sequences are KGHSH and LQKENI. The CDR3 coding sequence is TGTGCCAGCTCACCGCCTGCCTCTTCGTACACCATATATTTT. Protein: CASSPPASSYTIYF.

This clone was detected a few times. The CDR3 spells CASSLDPRTVTPYGYTF. The CDR3 DNA reads TGTGCCAGCAGCTTAGATCCTCGGACGGTGACCCCCTATGGCTACACCTTC. The chain recombines TRBV11-2 with TRBJ1-2; D not resolved. From germline, CDR1 is SGHAT and CDR2 FQNNGV. The CDR3 runs to 17 residues. Trimming stripped 0 bases from V and 4 bases from J, with 18 bases between.

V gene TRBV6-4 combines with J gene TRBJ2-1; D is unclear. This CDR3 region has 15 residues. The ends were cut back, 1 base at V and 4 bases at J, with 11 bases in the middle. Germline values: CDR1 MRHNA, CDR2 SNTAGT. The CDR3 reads CASSDLPKQYNEQFF. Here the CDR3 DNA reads TGTGCCAGCAGTGACTTACCTAAACAGTACAATGAGCAGTTCTTC.

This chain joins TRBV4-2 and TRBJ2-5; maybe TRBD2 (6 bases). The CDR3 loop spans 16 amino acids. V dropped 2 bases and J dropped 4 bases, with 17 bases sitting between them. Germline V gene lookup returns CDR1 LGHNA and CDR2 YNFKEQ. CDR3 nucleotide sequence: TGTGCCAGCAGCCAACCTTCCCCGATGGAGGGAGAGACCCAGTACTTC. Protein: CASSQPSPMEGETQYF.

The CDR3, as DNA: TGTGCCAGCAGCTTAGAGACAGGGGGAACGGAGACCCAGTACTTC. Its protein is CASSLETGGTETQYF. V is TRBV13 and J is TRBJ2-5; 9 nucleotides line up with TRBD1. CDR3 size: 15 residues. Germline V gene sequence: CDR1 PRHDT, CDR2 FYEKMQ (reference sequence). The ends lost 1 base at V and 5 bases at J; junction bases unmatched: 5.

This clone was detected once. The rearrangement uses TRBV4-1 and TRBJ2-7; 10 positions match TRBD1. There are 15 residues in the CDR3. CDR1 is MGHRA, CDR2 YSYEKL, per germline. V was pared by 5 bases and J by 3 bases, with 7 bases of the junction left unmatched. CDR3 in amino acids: CASSSGQGPFYEQYF. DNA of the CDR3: TGCGCCAGCAGCTCGGGACAGGGGCCTTTCTACGAGCAGTACTTC.

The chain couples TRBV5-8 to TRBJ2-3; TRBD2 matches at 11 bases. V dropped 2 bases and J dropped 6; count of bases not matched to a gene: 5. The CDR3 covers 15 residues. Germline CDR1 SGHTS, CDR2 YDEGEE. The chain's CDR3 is CASSFLAGGWDTQYF. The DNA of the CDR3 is TGTGCCAGCAGCTTTCTAGCGGGGGGCTGGGATACGCAGTATTTT.

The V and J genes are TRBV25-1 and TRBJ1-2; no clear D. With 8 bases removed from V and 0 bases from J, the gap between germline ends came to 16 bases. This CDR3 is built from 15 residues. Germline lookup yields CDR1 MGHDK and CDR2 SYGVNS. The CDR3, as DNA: TGTGCCAGCCCCTCCGGGGAAGGATCTAACTATGGCTACACCTTC. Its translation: CASPSGEGSNYGYTF.

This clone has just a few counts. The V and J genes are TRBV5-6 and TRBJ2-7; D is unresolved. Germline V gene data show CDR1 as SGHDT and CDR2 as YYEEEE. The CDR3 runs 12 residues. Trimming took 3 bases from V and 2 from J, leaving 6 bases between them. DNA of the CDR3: TGTGCCAGCAGCTCAGGTCCCTACGAGCAGTACTTC. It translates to CASSSGPYEQYF.

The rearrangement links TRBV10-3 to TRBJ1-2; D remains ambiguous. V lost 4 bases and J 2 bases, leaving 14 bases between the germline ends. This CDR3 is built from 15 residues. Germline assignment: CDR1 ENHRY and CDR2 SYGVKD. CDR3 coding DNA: TGTGCCATCAGTGCCTGGACGTTGAACAACTATGGCTACACCTTC. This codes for CAISAWTLNNYGYTF.